The 19 T cell receptor beta chains below were found in one sample sequenced in a study of breast tumors, draining lymph nodes, adjacent tissues. Samples came from axillary lymph nodes draining the breast cancer. TCRdb re-analysed the multiplex PCR reads in MiXCR, keeping a single row per CDR3 protein. Of some 150,000 distinct CDR3 sequences in the sample, 20% to 25% were seen once. The specimen was axillary lymph node tissue. These receptor sequences come from a female donor with breast cancer. Some clones in this sample may be carry-over from other donors' samples.

This clonotype has ten or more counts. The genes are TRBV5-8 and TRBJ2-7, with 11 nucleotides matching TRBD2. Germline CDR1 reads SGHTS; CDR2 reads YDEGEE. V gave up 4 bases and J gave up 4 bases; unmatched junction bases: 4. This CDR3 has 14 amino acids. The CDR3, as DNA: TGTGCCAGCAGCGCGACTAGCGGGATATACGAGCAGTACTTC. The encoded protein is CASSATSGIYEQYF. Full variable domain (missing parts from reference TRBV5-8 and TRBJ2-7): EAGVTQSPTHLIKTRGQQATLRCSPISGHTSVYWYQQALGLGLQFLLWYDEGEERNRGNFPPRFSGRQFPNYSSELNVNALELEDSALYLCASSATSGIYEQYFGPGTRLTVT.

Notes on this clonotype: This clone may be a read error of a much larger clone one base away. This chain uses TRBV20-1 with TRBJ2-7, with 9 bases matching TRBD2. CDR1 DFQATT and CDR2 SNEGSKA come from the germline V gene (reference sequence). This CDR3 is built from 13 residues. Written as DNA, the CDR3 is TGCGGTGTAGGGCGGGAGGGCTACTACGAGCAGTACTTC. Residues: CGVGREGYYEQYF.

This clonotype has a count of ten or more. This chain links TRBV5-6 with TRBJ2-7; unclear D gene. The V end lost 1 base, the J end lost 1 base, and 6 bases lay between the germline ends. The CDR3 has 13 amino acids. Germline CDR1 SGHDT, CDR2 YYEEEE. The CDR3 region is CASSLWSSYEQYF. The CDR3, as DNA: TGTGCCAGCAGCTTGTGGTCGTCCTACGAGCAGTACTTC.

This clonotype was counted many times. The rearrangement uses TRBV5-6 and TRBJ2-7; 7 nucleotides agree with TRBD1. This CDR3 spans 15 amino acids. Losses at the gene ends were 3 bases for V and 4 bases for J; bases not matched to a gene: 10. Germline CDR1 reads SGHDT; CDR2 reads YYEEEE. The CDR3 sequence: CASSWRQGRVYEQYF. DNA for the CDR3: TGTGCCAGCAGCTGGAGACAGGGTAGGGTTTACGAGCAGTACTTC.

This clonotype occurred many times. The rearrangement uses TRBV2 and TRBJ2-3; TRBD2 is a possible D gene (6 bases). The V and J ends lost 7 bases and 0 bases respectively, with 11 bases between them. From germline, CDR1 is SNHLY and CDR2 FYNNEI. CDR3 length equals 14 residues. The CDR3 bases are TGTGCCAGCAAGTGGAGCGGGAGCACAGATACGCAGTATTTT. Its protein product is CASKWSGSTDTQYF.

As for this clonotype: A much larger clone is a single base away; this may be a read error. V is TRBV5-1 and J is TRBJ2-2; D possibly corresponds to TRBD1 (7 bases). Germline V gene lookup returns CDR1 SGHRS and CDR2 YFSETQ. The CDR3 runs 17 residues. The CDR3 is CASSGGGSGGGTGEPFF. The CDR3 nucleotides are TGCGCCAGCAGTGGAGGGGGTAGCGGAGGGGGCACCGGGGAGCCGTTTTTT.

Worth noting for this clonotype: It may be a read error: a sequence one base away is much more abundant. This chain connects TRBV12-3 or TRBV12-4 to TRBJ2-3; 14 bases map to TRBD2. This CDR3 is built from 17 residues. The V segment lost 5 bases and the J segment 4 bases; nucleotides outside the gene matches: 8. CDR3 bases: TGTGCCAGCAGTCTCCCGGGACTAGCGGGAGACGCAGATACGCAGTATTTT. Its translation: CASSLPGLAGDADTQYF.

V gene TRBV7-2 combines with J gene TRBJ2-7, with D possibly being TRBD1 or TRBD2 (6 bases each). CDR1 is SGHTA, CDR2 FQGNSA, per germline. Trimming removed 5 bases at V and 6 bases at J, with 14 bases between. This CDR3 region has 13 residues. As DNA, the CDR3 is TGTGCCAGCAGCCGGGTGGGGGGCACCGAGCAGTACTTC. This encodes CASSRVGGTEQYF.

This clonotype was seen repeatedly, ten times or more. The V call is TRBV11-2, the J call TRBJ2-7; D may be TRBD1 or TRBD2 (5 bases each). This CDR3 has 14 residues. Germline CDR1 reads SGHAT; CDR2 reads FQNNGV. With 3 bases removed from V and 6 bases from J, the gap between germline ends came to 15 bases. CDR3 DNA sequence: TGTGCCAGCAGCTTCCTGGGCTGGGACGCCGAGCAGTACTTC. Its protein is CASSFLGWDAEQYF.

About this clonotype itself: The germline gene is not matched at one end of the junction; a read error may be the cause. This chain connects TRBV3-1 to TRBJ2-2; D remains unclear. Germline CDR1 and CDR2: LGHDT and YNNKEL (reference sequence). This CDR3 region has 13 residues. The CDR3 reads CTSSQTYTGELFF. For the CDR3, the DNA is TGTACCAGCAGCCAGACTTACACCGGGGAGCTGTTTTTT. Looking up the rest from reference TRBV3-1 and TRBJ2-2 gives the full variable domain: DTAVSQTPKYLVTQMGNDKSIKCEQNLGHDTMYWYKQDSKKFLKIMFSYNNKELIINETVPNRFSPKSPDKAHLNLHINSLELGDSAVYFCTSSQTYTGELFFGEGSRLTVL.

This clonotype was detected ten times or more. The genes are TRBV9 and TRBJ2-3; maybe TRBD1 (5 bases). CDR1 is SGDLS and CDR2 is YYNGEE in the germline V gene. The CDR3 is made up of 15 amino acids. Trimming cost V 2 bases and J 1 base, with 11 bases left between them. The CDR3 DNA is TGTGCCAGCAGCGTGATAGGGGCGGGCACAGATACGCAGTATTTT. Translated: CASSVIGAGTDTQYF.

As to this clonotype: A much larger clone lies one base from this, so it may be a read error. The V call is TRBV7-9, the J call TRBJ1-2; D call uncertain. This CDR3 region has 13 residues. V lost 1 base to trimming and J lost 8 bases, with 11 bases between them. Germline-derived CDR1 and CDR2 are SEHNR and FQNEAQ (reference sequence). CDR3 amino acids: CASSLEASLGYTF. For the CDR3, the DNA is TGTGCCAGCAGCTTAGAGGCGAGTCTGGGCTACACCTTC.

The rearrangement uses TRBV27 and TRBJ2-7; no reliable D call. V was trimmed by 3 bases and J by 3 bases, leaving 21 bases between them. The CDR3 spans 17 residues. Germline assignment: CDR1 MNHEY and CDR2 SMNVEV (reference sequence). CDR3 residues: CASSFPRRTVIDYEQYF. CDR3 nucleotides: TGTGCCAGCAGTTTTCCGCGACGCACAGTCATTGACTACGAGCAGTACTTC.

This clonotype came up a few times. CDR3 sequence: CASSRLTGSTTDTQYF. The CDR3 coding sequence is TGTGCCAGCAGCCGCTTGACAGGATCTACCACAGATACGCAGTATTTT. This chain links TRBV3-1 with TRBJ2-3, with a possible D match to TRBD1 (6 bases). Germline V gives CDR1 LGHDT, CDR2 YNNKEL (reference sequence). CDR3 length: 16 amino acids. The V end lost 4 bases, the J end lost 2 bases, and 16 bases lay between the germline ends.

This clonotype came up many times. The chain uses TRBV2 and TRBJ1-4; no clear D. The length of the CDR3 is 13 residues. The germline V gene has CDR1 SNHLY and CDR2 FYNNEI. The V end was cut by 5 bases, the J end by 10 bases, with 14 bases between. The CDR3 bases are TGTGCCAGCAGTTGGGAAACGGAAGGAAAACTGTTTTTT. The encoded protein is CASSWETEGKLFF.

There are many counts of this clonotype. This rearrangement joins TRBV20-1 to TRBJ2-7; either TRBD1 or TRBD2 may fit D (6 bases each). Germline V gives CDR1 DFQATT, CDR2 SNEGSKA (reference sequence). V dropped 0 bases and J dropped 4 bases, with 28 bases sitting between them. The CDR3 loop spans 19 amino acids. This CDR3 reads CSARDRGRNIAVGQYEQYF. CDR3 DNA sequence: TGCAGTGCTAGAGATCGGGGGCGTAATATAGCGGTAGGCCAGTACGAGCAGTACTTC.

This clonotype was observed many times. V usage is TRBV6-5 and J usage is TRBJ2-1; the match to TRBD2 covers 7 bases. The germline gives CDR1 MNHEY, CDR2 SVGAGI. This CDR3 contains 14 residues. V lost 5 bases, J lost 8 bases, and 9 bases stayed unmatched. CDR3 nucleotides: TGTGCCAGCAGTCAAGGGAGGGCCCGTTATGAGCAGTTCTTC. Amino acids: CASSQGRARYEQFF.

V usage is TRBV6-5 and J usage is TRBJ1-5; TRBD1 aligns across 9 bases. CDR3 length equals 14 residues. V was pared by 6 bases and J by 4 bases, with 4 bases of the junction left unmatched. Germline loops: CDR1 MNHEY, CDR2 SVGAGI. The CDR3 sequence: CASSRQGENQPQHF. The CDR3 bases are TGTGCCAGCAGCCGACAGGGGGAGAATCAGCCCCAGCATTTT.

The V and J genes are TRBV18 and TRBJ1-2; D gene ambiguous. Trimming took off 6 bases at V and 6 bases at J, with 20 bases between the two ends. CDR3 size: 15 residues. Germline values: CDR1 KGHSH, CDR2 LQKENI. DNA for the CDR3: TGTGCCAGCTCGACTCCTCTTACGAGGGCGGATGGCTACACCTTC. Translated, it gives CASSTPLTRADGYTF.